Here is one TCR beta chain with its context. The antigen is not known. V lost 0 bases, J lost 1 base, and 12 bases lay in between. The germline V gene encodes CDR1 LGHDT and CDR2 YNNKEL (reference sequence). CDR3 length: 17 amino acids. The method was immunoSEQ multiplex PCR; TCRdb's version includes in-frame clones alone and lacks a portion of them. The sample has 100,000 to 110,000 clones; 88% are singletons. This sample is drawn from a study of T cell responses to AZD1222 COVID-19 vaccine. Study-level information: Pooled together were second doses at about 4 or about 12 weeks. Study results and caveats: When two AZD1222 doses had been given, Spike-specific TCR breadth and depth rose. It was only after the peak T cell response that any repertoires were sampled. Clonal diversity was possibly underestimated, and the donors were mostly white British, with more females.

The specimen was peripheral blood, collected on day 0 of AZD1222 vaccination. The receptor's source is an adult in good health. The chain has TRBV3-1 (or the pseudogene TRBV3-2) and TRBJ2-2; D possibly corresponds to TRBD2 (6 bases). The CDR3 DNA follows: TGTGCCAGCAGCCAAGAGGGATTGGGAGGGAACACCGGGGAGCTGTTTTTT. This codes for CASSQEGLGGNTGELFF.